Listed here is a single T cell receptor beta chain. What it recognizes is unknown. This CDR3 is 14 amino acids long. Germline V gene sequence: CDR1 SGHTA, CDR2 FQGNSA. These data are taken from a study of monozygotic twins with inflammatory bowel disease. Total RNA input per TCR library was about 3.5 ug. TCRdb reprocessed the 5' RACE reads and reports one entry per CDR3 protein, with no DNA. This sample's clone table lists about 440,000 distinct CDR3 sequences. Overall study results and limits: Diversity of TCRbeta measured by inverse Simpson was lower in IBD patients than in healthy co-twins.

This sequence joins TRBV7-2 and TRBJ2-1; TCRdb's D call of TRBD2 is untestable without DNA. Sequencing used blood. The clonotype comes from a human donor with ulcerative colitis or Crohn's disease, or a healthy co-twin of an affected twin (not recorded which). CDR3 sequence: CASSLPGLFNEQFF.